The rows below give T cell receptor beta chains drawn from one sample of a study of cytomegalovirus exposure and HLA in healthy donors. Some clones are missing from TCRdb's copy, which holds only in-frame ones; the method was immunoSEQ multiplex PCR. This repertoire comprises 74,000 or so clones; its ten largest clones make up 1.4% to 1.5%. Sequenced input: PBMCs. All receptors derive from a woman between 55 and 75 years old in good health and CMV-seronegative. Both conserved end residues are part of each CDR3. The order of the fields is CDR3 protein, J gene, V gene.

cdr3_aa: CASSVTAGATDTQYF; j_call: TRBJ2-3; v_call: TRBV6-1
cdr3_aa: CASSLGAYEQYF; j_call: TRBJ2-7; v_call: TRBV7-9
cdr3_aa: CASSRESTAYEQYF; j_call: TRBJ2-7; v_call: TRBV5-1
cdr3_aa: CASSQEGRAGYTF; j_call: TRBJ1-2; v_call: TRBV2
cdr3_aa: CASSLAREGYNEQFF; j_call: TRBJ2-1; v_call: TRBV7-2
cdr3_aa: CASGWLQSYNEQFF; j_call: TRBJ2-1; v_call: TRBV7-9
cdr3_aa: CASSGDRNTYEQYF; j_call: TRBJ2-7; v_call: TRBV5-8
cdr3_aa: CASSQDGRELFF; j_call: TRBJ1-4; v_call: TRBV4-3
cdr3_aa: CASRRGTGMNTEAFF; j_call: TRBJ1-1; v_call: TRBV6-4
cdr3_aa: CARGGLAGEADTQYF; j_call: TRBJ2-3; v_call: TRBV10-1
cdr3_aa: CASSQDLAGRAGGEQFF; j_call: TRBJ2-1; v_call: TRBV4-2
cdr3_aa: CASSESIWDPSGAGELFF; j_call: TRBJ2-2; v_call: TRBV6-1
cdr3_aa: CASGTGPLNTEAFF; j_call: TRBJ1-1; v_call: TRBV2
cdr3_aa: CASSQSRDTEAFF; j_call: TRBJ1-1; v_call: TRBV5-1
cdr3_aa: CASSLEGRGVADTQYF; j_call: TRBJ2-3; v_call: TRBV5-1
cdr3_aa: CASSFRGAGTGYGYTF; j_call: TRBJ1-2; v_call: TRBV7-2
cdr3_aa: CASKRGRGTAGELFF; j_call: TRBJ2-2; v_call: TRBV7-6